These 21 T cell receptor beta chains share one sample of origin, sequenced in a study of shared clonotypes between healthy human individuals. The protocol was immunoSEQ multiplex PCR, while the TCRdb copy is restricted to in-frame clones and leaves out a portion. The sample has roughly 2 million clones; about 94% are singletons. The material sequenced was naive CD4+ T cells sorted from blood. Subset denoted: CD45RA+ positively selected. These receptors came from a man between 18 and 35 years old in good health.

The chain links TRBV6-1 to TRBJ2-7; D is ambiguous. Trimming removed 2 bases from V and 10 bases from J, with 6 bases in between. CDR1 is MNHNS and CDR2 is SASEGT in the germline V gene. The CDR3 is 10 residues long. The CDR3 reads CASSELGQYF. CDR3 bases: TGTGCCAGCAGTGAATTAGGCCAGTACTTC.

J is TRBJ2-6 and V is TRBV18; the D call may be TRBD1 or TRBD2 (5 bases each). The CDR3 sequence is 18 residues long. CDR1 is KGHSH, CDR2 LQKENI, per germline. V was cut by 6 bases and J by 0 bases, with 18 bases left in between. CDR3 sequence (DNA): TGTGCCAGCTCGGCAAGGGACGCCTTCAGCTCTGGGGCCAACGTCCTGACTTTC. Translating gives CASSARDAFSSGANVLTF.

This clone was detected only once. The V and J genes are TRBV7-9 and TRBJ1-3; perhaps TRBD1 as D (5 bases). There are 15 residues in the CDR3. Trimming took off 6 bases at V and 7 bases at J, with 19 bases between the two ends. Germline loops: CDR1 SEHNR, CDR2 FQNEAQ (reference sequence). This CDR3 is CASRPRIRDGNTIYF. CDR3 DNA sequence: TGTGCCAGCAGGCCGAGGATCAGGGACGGTAACACCATATATTTT. Together with reference TRBV7-9 and TRBJ1-3, the CDR3 gives the full variable domain: DTGVSQNPRHKITKRGQNVTFRCDPISEHNRLYWYRQTLGQGPEFLTYFQNEAQLEKSRLLSDRFSAERPKGSFSTLEIQRTEQGDSAMYLCASRPRIRDGNTIYFGEGSWLTVV.

Turning to this clone: The sample contains more than one DNA sequence encoding this CDR3. The gene calls are TRBV5-4 and TRBJ1-5; TRBD1 matches 7 bases. The germline gives CDR1 SGHNT, CDR2 YYREEE (reference sequence). V shed 0 bases and J 3 bases; nucleotides not matched to a gene: 0. This CDR3 comprises 14 residues. CDR3 loop: CASSLEGANQPQHF. CDR3 sequence (DNA): TGTGCCAGCAGCTTGGAGGGGGCCAATCAGCCCCAGCATTTT.

The chain joins TRBV5-4 to TRBJ2-2, with 9 bases lining up with TRBD2. Germline trimming cut 4 bases from V and 1 base from J; bases unmatched to any gene: 2. Per the germline V gene, CDR1 is SGHNT and CDR2 is YYREEE (reference sequence). CDR3 length: 15 residues. This CDR3 reads CASSVTSGNTGELFF. CDR3 in DNA: TGTGCCAGCAGCGTGACTAGCGGGAACACCGGGGAGCTGTTTTTT.

This clone is a singleton in its sample. V and J are TRBV6-6 and TRBJ2-7, with D perhaps TRBD1 (6 bases). The CDR3 is 14 residues long. Trimming took 4 bases from V and 3 from J, leaving 13 bases between them. CDR1 and CDR2 from the germline V gene are MNHNY and SVGAGI (reference sequence). The CDR3 here is CASSLSQGRYEQYF. The CDR3 coding sequence is TGTGCCAGCAGTTTAAGTCAGGGGCGCTACGAGCAGTACTTC.

This clone appeared once. The J gene is TRBJ1-2, the V gene TRBV19; 9 positions match TRBD1. Germline lookup yields CDR1 LNHDA and CDR2 SQIVND (reference sequence). J was trimmed by 0 bases and V by 6 bases; bases with no gene match: 8. This CDR3 has 16 residues. The CDR3 loop reads CASSPGQGHANYGYTF. The DNA for the CDR3 is TGTGCCAGTAGCCCGGGACAGGGACACGCTAACTATGGCTACACCTTC.

This chain links TRBV18 with TRBJ1-6; unclear D gene. Germline lookup yields CDR1 KGHSH and CDR2 LQKENI. CDR3 length: 15 residues. V was clipped by 3 bases and J by 6 bases, with 12 bases between them. This CDR3 is CASSPDLGFNSPLHF. DNA of the CDR3: TGTGCCAGCTCACCGGACTTAGGGTTTAATTCACCCCTCCACTTT.

In its sample, this clone was seen a few times. The chain uses TRBV19 and TRBJ1-2; no clear D. This CDR3 has 16 amino acids. CDR1 and CDR2 from the germline V gene are LNHDA and SQIVND (reference sequence). The germline V and J ends were trimmed by 7 bases and 7 bases, with 25 bases remaining between them. Here the CDR3 reads CASTPTLVRLGAGYTF. The CDR3, as DNA: TGTGCCAGTACCCCAACTTTGGTCAGACTGGGAGCTGGCTACACCTTC.

The chain employs TRBV20-1 and TRBJ1-1, with D unresolved. In germline, CDR1 is DFQATT, CDR2 SNEGSKA (reference sequence). With 0 bases removed from V and 7 bases from J, the gap between germline ends came to 6 bases. The CDR3 consists of 11 residues. The CDR3 nucleotides are TGCAGTGCTAGAGATGCCAGTGAAGCTTTCTTT. Its translation is CSARDASEAFF.

This chain links TRBV6-1 with TRBJ2-1; perhaps D is TRBD1 or TRBD2 (5 bases each). Germline CDR1 is MNHNS and CDR2 is SASEGT. CDR3 length: 14 amino acids. Trimming pared 7 bases from V and 6 bases from J, leaving 16 bases between. CDR3 sequence: CASMKGPGSNEQFF. The CDR3 DNA reads as TGTGCCAGCATGAAGGGACCCGGTAGCAATGAGCAGTTCTTC.

The CDR3 DNA reads TGTGCCAGCAGTTCCGCACGGGGGGGCTACACCTTC. Its translation is CASSSARGGYTF. The chain couples TRBV28 to TRBJ1-2, with D possibly TRBD1 on 5 matching bases. CDR1 is MDHEN, CDR2 SYDVKM, per germline. Between the trimmed V and J ends, which lost 4 bases and 8 bases, there was a span of 11 bases. CDR3 length: 12 amino acids.

The V and J genes are TRBV11-3 and TRBJ1-3, with D tentatively TRBD1 (5 bases). Germline loops: CDR1 SGHNT, CDR2 YENEEA. Trimming took off 5 bases at V and 4 bases at J, with 15 bases between the two ends. CDR3 size: 15 residues. In DNA, the CDR3 is TGTGCCAGCAGCCTAAGGTGGGGCGCCGGAAACACCATATATTTT. It codes for CASSLRWGAGNTIYF.

With respect to this clone: Sequence at one end of the junction differs from germline and may be a read error. The J gene is TRBJ2-3, the V gene TRBV28, with a tentative D call TRBD2 (6 bases). CDR1 is MDHEN and CDR2 is SYDVKM in the germline V gene. The CDR3 has 14 residues. The CDR3 region is CASSYLGSRDTQYF. The CDR3 DNA reads TGTGCCAGCTCATACCTCGGGAGCAGAGATACGCAGTATTTT.

The rearrangement uses TRBV25-1 and TRBJ2-3; TRBD2 matches 11 bases. CDR1 is MGHDK, CDR2 SYGVNS, per germline. The CDR3 is 14 amino acids. V lost 6 bases to trimming and J lost 2 bases; unmatched junction nucleotides: 1. The chain's CDR3 is CASRLAGDTDTQYF. The DNA of the CDR3 is TGTGCCAGCAGACTAGCGGGGGACACAGATACGCAGTATTTT.

This clone was observed a single time. The J gene is TRBJ1-1, the V gene TRBV4-3; no definite D call. Trimming removed 0 bases from V and 4 bases from J, with 12 bases in between. The CDR3 runs to 15 residues. Germline assignment: CDR1 LGHNA and CDR2 YSLEER. The CDR3 here is CASSQDRTFPTEAFF. CDR3 bases: TGCGCCAGCAGCCAAGATCGTACGTTTCCCACTGAAGCTTTCTTT.

The chain joins TRBV5-1 to TRBJ1-1, with TRBD1 matching over 7 bases. Per germline, CDR1 SGHRS and CDR2 YFSETQ. This CDR3 spans 17 amino acids. V dropped 4 bases and J dropped 4; count of bases not matched to a gene: 16. The CDR3 protein is CASSLRPQGFDGTEAFF. CDR3 DNA sequence: TGCGCCAGCAGCCTAAGACCACAGGGGTTCGATGGCACTGAAGCTTTCTTT.

J is TRBJ2-5 and V is TRBV28; possibly TRBD2 for D (7 bases). This CDR3 is 16 amino acids long. Germline lookup yields CDR1 MDHEN and CDR2 SYDVKM. Trimming removed 10 bases at V and 1 base at J, with 22 bases between. This CDR3 is CATRLRGGRSQETQYF. CDR3 sequence (DNA): TGTGCCACGAGATTAAGGGGGGGACGCTCCCAAGAGACCCAGTACTTC.

The gene calls are TRBV10-2 and TRBJ1-2, with 7 bases that match TRBD1. Trimming removed 4 bases from V and 7 bases from J; junction bases left unmatched: 6. The CDR3 totals 13 residues. Germline loops: CDR1 WSHSY, CDR2 SAAADI. The CDR3 DNA is TGCGCCAGCAGTGGGGACAGAAAAAGTGGCTACACCTTC. Encoded protein: CASSGDRKSGYTF.

The rearrangement links TRBV10-1 to TRBJ2-3; TRBD1 matches at 7 bases. CDR1 WNHNN and CDR2 SYGVQD come from the germline V gene (reference sequence). The ends lost 6 bases at V and 0 bases at J; junction bases unmatched: 12. CDR3 length: 17 amino acids. The DNA of the CDR3 is TGCGCCAGCAGCCCAGACAGGGAACCATCTAGCACAGATACGCAGTATTTT. Protein sequence: CASSPDREPSSTDTQYF.

The CDR3 nucleotides are TGTGCCTGCACCGGGACCAGCCGCTCCTATAATTCACCCCTCCACTTT. Translating gives CACTGTSRSYNSPLHF. The chain is built from TRBV30 and TRBJ1-6; a weak D match, TRBD1 (5 bases). V was cut by 6 bases and J by 0 bases, with 15 bases left in between. Germline loops: CDR1 GTSNPN, CDR2 SVGIG (reference sequence). This CDR3 spans 16 amino acids. The whole variable domain, remainder taken from reference TRBV30 and TRBJ1-6, is SQTIHQWPATLVQPVGSPLSLECTVEGTSNPNLYWYRQAAGRGLQLLFYSVGIGQISSEVPQNLSASRPQDRQFILSSKKLLLSDSGFYLCACTGTSRSYNSPLHFGNGTRLTVT.